These T cell receptor beta chains were read from a single sample in a study of graft-versus-host responses after intestinal transplantation. Sequenced by immunoSEQ multiplex PCR; TCRdb stores in-frame clones only, minus some. The table has some 110,000 clones, over 85% seen once. These receptors have no identified antigens. The source material was unstimulated CD4+ T cells sorted from spleen or lymph node cells, sampled before transplant. These TCRs come from a human donor who was the organ donor for an intestinal transplant. Each CDR3 is given with its conserved first and last residue. Fields, in order: V gene, D gene, clone size, J gene, CDR3 DNA, CDR3 protein. A D gene is named only where the DNA matches it firmly. Clone size is given for some rows only: seen once, a few or many times, or a class if the clone is expanded.

>TRBV10-1|NA|NA|TRBJ2-2
TGCGCCACCACACTGGCTAGCCGGGCCGGGGAGCTGTTTTTT
CATTLASRAGELFF
>TRBV2|NA|NA|TRBJ2-2
TGTGCCAGCAGTGAAGAGAGAAACACCGGGGAGCTGTTTTTT
CASSEERNTGELFF
>TRBV6-5|NA|NA|TRBJ1-4
TGTGCCAGCAGTTACTCCACAGTAACTAATGAAAAACTGTTTTTT
CASSYSTVTNEKLFF
>TRBV5-4|TRBD1|NA|TRBJ2-2
TGTGCCAGCAGCCGACAGGGGACAGCGACTGGGGAGCTGTTTTTT
CASSRQGTATGELFF
>TRBV7-2|NA|NA|TRBJ1-1
TGTGCCAGCAGCCTCGGGACCTTCACTGAAGCTTTCTTT
CASSLGTFTEAFF
>TRBV5-1|TRBD1|once|TRBJ1-2
TGCGCCAGCAGCCTGACAGGGTCGAGTTCTGGCTACACCTTC
CASSLTGSSSGYTF
>TRBV7-2|NA|NA|TRBJ1-2
TGTGCCAGCAGCTTAAAGACAGGCGGTATAATCGGCTATGGCTACACCTTC
CASSLKTGGIIGYGYTF
>TRBV5-1|TRBD2|NA|TRBJ2-7
TGCGCCAGCAGCCTGACTAGCGGGACCCCCTACGAGCAGTACTTC
CASSLTSGTPYEQYF
>TRBV9|NA|NA|TRBJ1-1
TGTGCCAGCAGCCCCCACCCGACAGTGAACACTGAAGCTTTCTTT
CASSPHPTVNTEAFF
>TRBV6-1|NA|NA|TRBJ2-3
TGTGCCAGCAGTCGGGGGAGAGCAGATACGCAGTATTTT
CASSRGRADTQYF
>TRBV5-8|NA|NA|TRBJ1-2
TGTGCCAGCAGCTTGGGGGCGAACTATGGCTACACCTTC
CASSLGANYGYTF
>TRBV5-4|TRBD2|NA|TRBJ2-1
TGTGCCAGCAGCTTGACAAGCGGGAGGGCGGGTGAGCAGTTCTTC
CASSLTSGRAGEQFF
>TRBV5-5|NA|NA|TRBJ2-7
TGTGCCAGCAGCTTGGGGAACGAGCAGTACTTC
CASSLGNEQYF
>TRBV15|NA|once|TRBJ2-2
TGTGCCACCAGCAGAGATCTAGGCGGGATCGGGAACACCGGGGAGCTGTTTTTT
CATSRDLGGIGNTGELFF
>TRBV28|TRBD1|once|TRBJ1-2
TGTGCCAGCAGCGACGCCCCGGGACAGGGGGCAATTTACTATGGCTACACCTTC
CASSDAPGQGAIYYGYTF
>TRBV6-1|NA|NA|TRBJ1-5
TGTGCCAGCAGTGAAAGGGTGCGGGATAGCAATCAGCCCCAGCATTTT
CASSERVRDSNQPQHF
>TRBV7-9|NA|NA|TRBJ2-1
TGTGCCAGCAGCTTACTAGGTCGATTAGGAGTTCAGTACAATGAGCAGTTCTTC
CASSLLGRLGVQYNEQFF
>TRBV7-2|NA|NA|TRBJ2-2
TGTGCCAGCAGCTTAGAACGGCCGGGAAAGAGCACCGGGGAGCTGTTTTTT
CASSLERPGKSTGELFF
>TRBV19|TRBD1|NA|TRBJ2-2
TGTGCCAGTAGTTGGGACAGGGGGGCCGGGGAGCTGTTTTTT
CASSWDRGAGELFF
>TRBV14|NA|NA|TRBJ2-7
TGTGCCAGCAGCCAGCAGGGGTTAGCGAACTACGAGCAGTACTTC
CASSQQGLANYEQYF
>TRBV7-2|NA|once|TRBJ1-5
TGTGCCAGCAGCTTAACGCGGGACGGGGATCAGCCCCAGCATTTT
CASSLTRDGDQPQHF
>TRBV10-3|NA|NA|TRBJ2-3
TGTGCCATCAGGACAGGTCTCAGCACAGATACGCAGTATTTT
CAIRTGLSTDTQYF
>TRBV5-6|NA|NA|TRBJ2-7
TGTGCCAGCAGCCCGTACTCCGGGACGGCATCCTACGAGCAGTACTTC
CASSPYSGTASYEQYF
>TRBV19|TRBD1|NA|TRBJ2-3
TGTGCCAGTAGTATCGGGACAGGGGTCACAGATACGCAGTATTTT
CASSIGTGVTDTQYF
>TRBV19|TRBD2|NA|TRBJ2-2
TGTGCCGGTAGTACGGGACTAGCGGGCCACACCGGGGAGCTGTTTTTT
CAGSTGLAGHTGELFF
>TRBV19|TRBD1|NA|TRBJ1-1
TGTGCCAGTAGTGAGGACAGGGAAGGCCCTGAAGCTTTCTTT
CASSEDREGPEAFF
>TRBV28|NA|NA|TRBJ1-3
TGTGCCAGCAGACTAGGGGACCTCTCTGGAAACACCATATATTTT
CASRLGDLSGNTIYF
>TRBV4-2|NA|NA|TRBJ2-3
TGTGCCAGCAGCGCGGAGGTCGCAGATACGCAGTATTTT
CASSAEVADTQYF
>TRBV5-4|TRBD1|NA|TRBJ1-2
TGTGCCAGCAGCTCGATGCTAGGACAGGGGGTAGGCTACACCTTC
CASSSMLGQGVGYTF
>TRBV11-2|TRBD1|NA|TRBJ1-4
TGTGCCAGCAGGTTTGGGGCAGGGGGAAAACTGTTTTTT
CASRFGAGGKLFF
>TRBV6-1|NA|NA|TRBJ2-7
TGTGCCAGCTGCAATACCGGGACGCTTTACCGCGAGCAGTACTTC
CASCNTGTLYREQYF
>TRBV7-2|NA|NA|TRBJ1-1
TGTGCCAGCATCTTCTACCTGAACACTGAAGCTTTCTTT
CASIFYLNTEAFF
>TRBV27|TRBD1|NA|TRBJ2-5
TGTGCCAGTCGCCCTCATTGGACAGGGGAGAGTGAGACCCAGTACTTC
CASRPHWTGESETQYF
>TRBV19|NA|once|TRBJ1-2
TGTGCCAGTAGTTTTTATGATACTAACTATGGCTACACCTTC
CASSFYDTNYGYTF
>TRBV2|NA|few|TRBJ1-3
TGTGCCAGCAGCTTGGGACGGAGCTCTGGAAACACCATATATTTT
CASSLGRSSGNTIYF
>TRBV6-1|NA|few|TRBJ1-2
TGTGCCAGCAGCCCGCGGGGGGGGTGGGATGGCTACACCTTC
CASSPRGGWDGYTF
>TRBV19|NA|once|TRBJ2-7
TGTGCCAGTAGTCGGACAGACCCGACCTACGAGCAGTACTTC
CASSRTDPTYEQYF
>TRBV6-5|TRBD2|NA|TRBJ2-7
TGTGCCAGCAGTTACCGGCTAGCGGAGACCTACGAGCAGTACTTC
CASSYRLAETYEQYF
>TRBV11-2|NA|NA|TRBJ2-5
TGTGCCAGCAGCTTAAGTACCCAAGAGACCCAGTACTTC
CASSLSTQETQYF
>TRBV19|TRBD2|NA|TRBJ2-1
TGTGCCAGTAGTATAGGGAGGACTAGCGGGTACAATGAGCAGTTCTTC
CASSIGRTSGYNEQFF
>TRBV18|NA|NA|TRBJ1-3
TGTGCCAGCTCACCCCTTGGCAGGCTATTCTCTGGAAACACCATATATTTT
CASSPLGRLFSGNTIYF
>TRBV9|NA|NA|TRBJ2-5
TGTGCCAGCAACACGGAGGGGGGGAGGGCGGAGACCCAGTACTTC
CASNTEGGRAETQYF
>TRBV12-5|NA|NA|TRBJ1-5
TGTGCTAGTGGTTTGGTACGGGGCCTTAGCAATCAGCCCCAGCATTTT
CASGLVRGLSNQPQHF
>TRBV19|TRBD1|NA|TRBJ1-2
TGTGCCAGTAGTATAGGTGGACAGGCCGAAGCATATGGCTACACCTTC
CASSIGGQAEAYGYTF
>TRBV10-3|TRBD1|once|TRBJ1-2
TGTGCCATAAACAGGGGGCTGGTGGACTATGGCTACACCTTC
CAINRGLVDYGYTF
>TRBV10-3|NA|NA|TRBJ2-3
TGTGCCATCAGTGAGGAGGGGGGCGGAGATACGCAGTATTTT
CAISEEGGGDTQYF
>TRBV9|NA|NA|TRBJ2-4
TGTGCCAGCAGCGTAGCGTCCCGTGAGAACATTCAGTACTTC
CASSVASRENIQYF
>TRBV5-1|NA|NA|TRBJ1-1
TGCGCCAGCAGCTTGAGACAGGAGCGGCCTGAAGCTTTCTTT
CASSLRQERPEAFF
>TRBV5-1|TRBD2|NA|TRBJ2-7
TGCGCCAGCAGCGACTCGGGAGGAGGATACGAGCAGTACTTC
CASSDSGGGYEQYF
>TRBV19|TRBD1|once|TRBJ1-1
TGTGCCAGTAGCTTGACAGGGGAGACTGAAGCTTTCTTT
CASSLTGETEAFF
>TRBV6-1|TRBD1|NA|TRBJ1-1
TGTGCCAGCAGCCCCGGAGGGGGCTTTGGGGCTTTCTTT
CASSPGGGFGAFF
>TRBV14|TRBD1|NA|TRBJ1-2
TGTGCCAGCAGCTCACAAACAGGGGCCTATGGCTACACCTTC
CASSSQTGAYGYTF
>TRBV12-5|TRBD2|NA|TRBJ2-1
TGTGCTAGTGGTTGGGGAGCGGGAGGCTCTTTCAATGAGCAGTTCTTC
CASGWGAGGSFNEQFF
>TRBV5-1|NA|NA|TRBJ1-1
TGCGCCAGCAGCTTGCAGGGGAACACTGAAGCTTTCTTT
CASSLQGNTEAFF
>TRBV30|TRBD2|NA|TRBJ2-7
TGTGCCTGGAGAGGACTAGCGCGCTACGAGCAGTACTTC
CAWRGLARYEQYF
>TRBV6-6|NA|NA|TRBJ1-1
TGTGCCAGCAGTCCCTCGGTGGTGAACACTGAAGCTTTCTTT
CASSPSVVNTEAFF
>TRBV4-2|TRBD1|NA|TRBJ2-7
TGTGCCAGCAGCGCTGGACAGGGTGAGATCTACGAGCAGTACTTC
CASSAGQGEIYEQYF
>TRBV7-2|TRBD1|few|TRBJ1-4
TGTGCCAGCAGCCCCTGGGACAGCCCCAATGAAAAACTGTTTTTT
CASSPWDSPNEKLFF
>TRBV10-3|NA|NA|TRBJ2-1
TGTGCCATTAAGAAAGAGAGTGAGCAGTTCTTC
CAIKKESEQFF
>TRBV7-6|TRBD2|NA|TRBJ2-1
TGTGCCAGCAGCTTTCATAGCGGGAGCTCCTACAATGAGCAGTTCTTC
CASSFHSGSSYNEQFF